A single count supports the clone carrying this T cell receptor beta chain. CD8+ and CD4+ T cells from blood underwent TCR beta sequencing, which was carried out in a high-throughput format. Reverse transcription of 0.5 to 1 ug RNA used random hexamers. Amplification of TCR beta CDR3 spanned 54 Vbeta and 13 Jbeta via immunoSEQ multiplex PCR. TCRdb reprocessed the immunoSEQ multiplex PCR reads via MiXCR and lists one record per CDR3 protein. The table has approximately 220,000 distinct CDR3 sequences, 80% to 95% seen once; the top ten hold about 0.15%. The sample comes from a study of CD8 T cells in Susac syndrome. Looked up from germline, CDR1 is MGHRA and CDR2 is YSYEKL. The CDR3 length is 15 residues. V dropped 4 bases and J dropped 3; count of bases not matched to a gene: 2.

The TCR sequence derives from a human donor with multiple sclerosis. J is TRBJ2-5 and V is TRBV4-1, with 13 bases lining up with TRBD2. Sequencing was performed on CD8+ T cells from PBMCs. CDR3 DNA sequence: TGCGCCAGCAGCCTCGGACTAGCGGGGGAAGAGACCCAGTACTTC. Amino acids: CASSLGLAGEETQYF.